This section outlines one T cell receptor (beta chain) sequence together with its context. The source of the sample is a study of early T cells in non-severe SARS-CoV-2 infection. The germline V gene has CDR1 SGHAT and CDR2 FQNNGV. Trimming cost V 1 base and J 6 bases; bases outside gene matches: 6. The CDR3 is 16 amino acids. Using its own MiXCR run on the 5' RACE reads, TCRdb lists one record per CDR3 protein. The sample consists of 100,000 or so distinct CDR3 sequences, around 12% of them appearing once. The chain joins TRBV11-2 to TRBJ2-7, with 13 bases aligning to TRBD2. This TCR came from an adult who was a healthcare worker with PCR-confirmed SARS-CoV-2 infection or an uninfected control (not recorded which). The sample consisted of whole blood. The CDR3 here is CASSLVTSGRATEQYF. The CDR3 DNA reads as TGTGCCAGCAGCTTAGTAACTAGCGGGAGGGCCACCGAGCAGTACTTC.